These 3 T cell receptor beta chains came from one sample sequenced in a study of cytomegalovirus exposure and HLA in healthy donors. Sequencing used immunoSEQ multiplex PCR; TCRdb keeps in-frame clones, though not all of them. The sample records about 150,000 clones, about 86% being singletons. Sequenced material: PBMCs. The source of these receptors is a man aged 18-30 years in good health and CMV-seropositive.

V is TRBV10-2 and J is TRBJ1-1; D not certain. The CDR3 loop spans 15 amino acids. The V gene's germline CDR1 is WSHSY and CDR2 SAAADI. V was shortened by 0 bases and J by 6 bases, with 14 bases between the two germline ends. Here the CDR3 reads CASSESMPPGSEAFF. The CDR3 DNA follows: TGCGCCAGCAGTGAGTCGATGCCCCCGGGATCTGAAGCTTTCTTT.

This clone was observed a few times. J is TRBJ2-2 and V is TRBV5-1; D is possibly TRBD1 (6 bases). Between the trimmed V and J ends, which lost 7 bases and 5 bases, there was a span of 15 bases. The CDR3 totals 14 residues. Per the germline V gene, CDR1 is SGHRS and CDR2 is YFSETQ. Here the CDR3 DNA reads TGCGCCAGCGGGACATCTCAGGGGACCGGGGAGCTGTTTTTT. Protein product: CASGTSQGTGELFF.

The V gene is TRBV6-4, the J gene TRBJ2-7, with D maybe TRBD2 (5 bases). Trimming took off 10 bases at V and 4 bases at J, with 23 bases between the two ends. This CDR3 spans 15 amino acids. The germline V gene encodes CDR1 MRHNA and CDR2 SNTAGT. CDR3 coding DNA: TGTGCCATTCCCAAACCAGGACTTGGTCTTTACGAGCAGTACTTC. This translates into CAIPKPGLGLYEQYF.